This passage covers 24 T cell receptor beta chains from one sample sequenced in a study of cytomegalovirus exposure and HLA in healthy donors. Both 60 Vbeta primers and 13 Jbeta primers went into the PCR. This table comes from immunoSEQ multiplex PCR, and its TCRdb copy is limited to in-frame clones, with some not included. The sample has about 110,000 clones, 74% seen once. The sequenced sample consisted of PBMCs. The receptors stem from a man aged 50 or older in good health and CMV-seropositive.

V and J are TRBV19 and TRBJ2-2; a possible D gene is TRBD1 (6 bases). V lost 3 bases, J lost 4 bases, and 12 bases lay in between. Germline loops: CDR1 LNHDA, CDR2 SQIVND (reference sequence). This CDR3 region has 15 residues. The CDR3, as DNA: TGTGCCAGTAGTATCAAGGGGGAGAGCACCGGGGAGCTGTTTTTT. Its translation: CASSIKGESTGELFF. Looking up the rest from reference TRBV19 and TRBJ2-2 gives the full variable domain: DGGITQSPKYLFRKEGQNVTLSCEQNLNHDAMYWYRQDPGQGLRLIYYSQIVNDFQKGDIAEGYSVSREKKESFPLTVTSAQKNPTAFYLCASSIKGESTGELFFGEGSRLTVL.

This clone appeared a few times. V usage is TRBV7-8 and J usage is TRBJ2-1, with D tentatively TRBD1 (6 bases). Trimming left V 3 bases short and J 3 bases short, with 15 bases between. Germline V gene lookup returns CDR1 SGHVS and CDR2 FQNEAQ. The CDR3 covers 16 residues. The chain's CDR3 is CASSLEQGSYYNEQFF. The CDR3 region has the DNA TGTGCCAGCAGCTTGGAGCAGGGGTCATACTACAATGAGCAGTTCTTC. Full variable domain (outside the CDR3, taken from reference TRBV7-8 and TRBJ2-1): GAGVSQSPRYKVAKRGQDVALRCDPISGHVSLFWYQQALGQGPEFLTYFQNEAQLDKSGLPSDRFFAERPEGSVSTLKIQRTQQEDSAVYLCASSLEQGSYYNEQFFGPGTRLTVL.

This chain connects TRBV9 to TRBJ2-7, with 10 nucleotides matching TRBD1. The germline V gene encodes CDR1 SGDLS and CDR2 YYNGEE. The V segment lost 4 bases and the J segment 0 bases; nucleotides outside the gene matches: 7. CDR3 length: 16 amino acids. The CDR3 bases are TGTGCCAGCAGCAAGACGGGACAGGGGAGCTCCTACGAGCAGTACTTC. This translates into CASSKTGQGSSYEQYF.

A single count supports this clone. This rearrangement joins TRBV7-3 to TRBJ1-1; TRBD1 is a possible D gene (5 bases). The germline CDR1 and CDR2 sequences are SGHTA and FQGTGA. This CDR3 comprises 13 residues. The V end was cut by 4 bases, the J end by 6 bases, with 12 bases between. This CDR3 reads CASSSAGVAEAFF. Written as DNA, the CDR3 is TGTGCCAGCAGCTCCGCGGGGGTGGCTGAAGCTTTCTTT.

The CDR3 bases are TGTGCCTGCCAGAGAGGGCGCTCTGGAAACACCATATATTTT. It translates to CACQRGRSGNTIYF. The chain carries TRBV30 and TRBJ1-3; D is unclear. Germline V lookup: CDR1 GTSNPN, CDR2 SVGIG (reference sequence). This CDR3 spans 14 amino acids. V gave up 6 bases and J gave up 0 bases, with 12 bases separating them.

This chain joins TRBV5-1 and TRBJ2-5; TRBD2 agrees at 11 bases. Germline CDR1 reads SGHRS; CDR2 reads YFSETQ. The junction had 7 bases not matched to a gene; V was cut back by 4 bases and J by 5 bases. The CDR3 is made up of 15 amino acids. The CDR3 DNA is TGCGCCAGCAGCACCTTTAGCGGGGGGGTTGAGACCCAGTACTTC. Its translation is CASSTFSGGVETQYF.

This clone was observed a few times. This chain's CDR3 is CASSPGLTLSSYNSPLHF. CDR3 DNA sequence: TGTGCCAGCAGCCCTGGACTAACCCTTAGCTCCTATAATTCACCCCTCCACTTT. The V call is TRBV28, the J call TRBJ1-6; no clear D. CDR1 MDHEN and CDR2 SYDVKM come from the germline V gene. This CDR3 region has 18 residues. V gave up 6 bases and J gave up 0 bases, with 18 bases separating them.

V and J are TRBV5-4 and TRBJ1-3; the D gene is possibly TRBD1 (5 bases). Per germline, CDR1 SGHNT and CDR2 YYREEE (reference sequence). The CDR3 contains 16 residues. V was trimmed by 1 base and J by 5 bases, leaving 16 bases between them. CDR3 in amino acids: CASSLISGGSRNTIYF. The CDR3 region has the DNA TGTGCCAGCAGCTTGATAAGTGGGGGGAGCAGAAACACCATATATTTT.

The chain recombines TRBV5-1 with TRBJ2-7, with TRBD2 as a possible D gene (5 bases). The germline V gene encodes CDR1 SGHRS and CDR2 YFSETQ. This CDR3 contains 13 residues. The V end was cut by 3 bases, the J end by 6 bases, with 13 bases between. CDR3 sequence: CASSSREGGEQYF. DNA for the CDR3: TGCGCCAGCAGCTCCCGTGAGGGTGGCGAGCAGTACTTC.

The V call is TRBV4-1, the J call TRBJ1-3; 9 bases match TRBD1. Germline lookup yields CDR1 MGHRA and CDR2 YSYEKL. The CDR3 contains 15 residues. V was clipped by 8 bases and J by 1 base; unmatched bases: 6. This CDR3 is CASALDRGSGNTIYF. The CDR3 bases are TGCGCCAGCGCGTTGGACAGGGGATCTGGAAACACCATATATTTT.

This clone came up once. This chain uses TRBV7-6 with TRBJ2-1, with a tentative D call TRBD2 (7 bases). The CDR3 runs to 15 residues. V gave up 1 base and J gave up 4 bases, with 11 bases separating them. Germline-derived CDR1 and CDR2 are SGHVS and FNYEAQ. The CDR3 loop reads CASSLDGGPYNEQFF. The CDR3 DNA follows: TGTGCCAGCAGCTTAGACGGGGGGCCATACAATGAGCAGTTCTTC.

The chain recombines TRBV27 with TRBJ2-7, with 7 bases fitting TRBD2. Germline V gene lookup returns CDR1 MNHEY and CDR2 SMNVEV (reference sequence). The CDR3 has 15 residues. V gave up 8 bases and J gave up 7 bases; unmatched junction bases: 17. CDR3 nucleotides: TGTGCCAGCCGCTCCGTAGGGAGGGCCCTGGGAGAGCAGTACTTC. This sequence encodes CASRSVGRALGEQYF.

The CDR3 sequence is CASTRGHLSTNEKLFF. The CDR3 bases are TGCGCCAGCACCAGGGGACATTTATCAACTAATGAAAAACTGTTTTTT. This rearrangement joins TRBV4-1 to TRBJ1-4; a possible D gene is TRBD1 (6 bases). Trimming cost V 7 bases and J 0 bases, with 15 bases left between them. Germline values: CDR1 MGHRA, CDR2 YSYEKL. This CDR3 contains 16 residues.

The chain links TRBV7-8 to TRBJ2-1, with a tentative D call TRBD1 (6 bases). V dropped 4 bases and J dropped 9 bases, with 13 bases sitting between them. The CDR3 has 13 amino acids. CDR1 SGHVS and CDR2 FQNEAQ come from the germline V gene. CDR3 region: CASSSQGWGEQFF. For the CDR3, the DNA is TGTGCCAGCAGCTCACAGGGTTGGGGTGAGCAGTTCTTC.

This chain links TRBV19 with TRBJ1-2, with D maybe TRBD1 (5 bases). Germline V gene lookup returns CDR1 LNHDA and CDR2 SQIVND (reference sequence). CDR3 length equals 14 residues. V lost 5 bases and J lost 3, with 13 bases in between. The CDR3 bases are TGTGCCAGTAGTTCTGGTGGGGCGGACTATGGCTACACCTTC. Its protein is CASSSGGADYGYTF.

The chain couples TRBV19 to TRBJ2-7, with 10 bases that match TRBD1. The ends lost 10 bases at V and 2 bases at J; junction bases unmatched: 5. The CDR3 spans 13 residues. Germline lookup yields CDR1 LNHDA and CDR2 SQIVND (reference sequence). The CDR3 region has the DNA TGTGCCACTTCCGGGACAGGGGCCTACGAGCAGTACTTC. It specifies CATSGTGAYEQYF.

The J gene is TRBJ2-3, the V gene TRBV7-2, with D possibly TRBD2 on 5 matching bases. Germline assignment: CDR1 SGHTA and CDR2 FQGNSA. The ends were cut back, 8 bases at V and 0 bases at J, with 12 bases in the middle. This CDR3 is 14 amino acids long. The chain's CDR3 is CASRERSSTDTQYF. The CDR3 DNA reads TGTGCCAGCCGTGAGCGGTCTAGCACAGATACGCAGTATTTT.

The chain joins TRBV6-1 to TRBJ2-7; 7 bases are shared with TRBD1. Germline V lookup: CDR1 MNHNS, CDR2 SASEGT. V lost 6 bases to trimming and J lost 3 bases; unmatched junction nucleotides: 5. This CDR3 has 13 residues. For the CDR3, the DNA is TGTGCCAGCAGCCTGGACAGGCGCTACGAGCAGTACTTC. It codes for CASSLDRRYEQYF.

The rearrangement joins TRBV5-4 to TRBJ2-5, with 9 bases fitting TRBD1. The DNA end lines up better with TRBJ2-7; the J call may be wrong. The germline CDR1 and CDR2 sequences are SGHNT and YYREEE (reference sequence). The CDR3 loop spans 15 amino acids. CDR3 amino acids: CASSQRETGGYEQYF. The CDR3 DNA is TGTGCCAGCAGCCAGCGCGAGACAGGGGGCTACGAGCAGTACTTC.

This chain links TRBV30 with TRBJ1-2; D gene unclear. The CDR3 totals 10 residues. Germline CDR1 reads GTSNPN; CDR2 reads SVGIG (reference sequence). The V gene lost 7 bases and the J gene lost 7 bases, with 10 bases spanning the gap. The chain's CDR3 is CASHEGGYTF. As DNA, the CDR3 is TGTGCCTCCCATGAGGGTGGCTACACCTTC.

This clone has ten or more counts. J is TRBJ2-1 and V is TRBV5-4, with D possibly TRBD2 on 7 matching bases. This CDR3 is 15 amino acids long. Trimming took 4 bases from V and 4 from J, leaving 15 bases between them. Per the germline V gene, CDR1 is SGHNT and CDR2 is YYREEE (reference sequence). In nucleotides, the CDR3 is TGTGCCAGCAGCCTGGCTAGCGGACAGTACAATGAGCAGTTCTTC. Encoded protein: CASSLASGQYNEQFF. The full variable domain, with the rest looked up from reference TRBV5-4 and TRBJ2-1, is ETGVTQSPTHLIKTRGQQVTLRCSSQSGHNTVSWYQQALGQGPQFIFQYYREEENGRGNFPPRFSGLQFPNYSSELNVNALELDDSALYLCASSLASGQYNEQFFGPGTRLTVL.

The J gene is TRBJ2-5, the V gene TRBV2; D gene unclear. The CDR3 spans 13 residues. The V gene's germline CDR1 is SNHLY and CDR2 FYNNEI. Between the trimmed V and J ends, which lost 7 bases and 2 bases, there was a span of 11 bases. Here the CDR3 reads CASTSRRQETQYF. CDR3 bases: TGTGCCAGCACCAGCAGGCGACAAGAGACCCAGTACTTC.

A few counts support this clone. The rearrangement joins TRBV19 to TRBJ2-3; no reliable D call. The V gene lost 4 bases and the J gene lost 5 bases, with 10 bases spanning the gap. CDR1 is LNHDA and CDR2 is SQIVND in the germline V gene (reference sequence). CDR3 size: 13 residues. CDR3 region: CASSTRLGDTQYF. DNA of the CDR3: TGTGCCAGTAGTACAAGACTGGGAGATACGCAGTATTTT.

V gene TRBV19 combines with J gene TRBJ2-5; D may be TRBD2 (5 bases). Trimming took 3 bases from V and 5 from J, leaving 10 bases between them. Looked up from germline, CDR1 is LNHDA and CDR2 is SQIVND (reference sequence). CDR3 length: 13 amino acids. The CDR3 protein is CASSIAGGETQYF. The DNA for the CDR3 is TGTGCCAGTAGTATTGCGGGCGGGGAGACCCAGTACTTC.